The following is a TCR beta chain sequence with its context. The clone's antigen remains unknown. The sample holds no much larger clone one base away, and base qualities are not on file. A MiSeq instrument was used for deep resolution sequencing, which targeted depths ranging from 1 in 1 million up to 1 in 200,000 T cells, with coverage averaging 10x for each clonotype. The immunoSEQ hsTCRB Kit was used to generate TCR beta libraries. The authors' analysis ran thus. ImmunoSEQ Data Assistant and ImmunoSEQ Analyzer were used for data analysis, and V, D and J genes were assigned according to IMGT definitions. Clonality, with values ranging from 0 to 1, was calculated as one minus the normalized Shannon entropy of productive rearrangement frequencies. Public clonotype analysis was restricted to overrepresented clonotypes comprising at least 0.05% of each patient's repertoire. Some 13 repertoires from age-matched healthy donors, obtained from immuneACCESS, served as clonality controls. As stored in TCRdb, this immuneACCESS dataset retains in-frame rearrangements with V and J assigned. A fraction of the clones does not appear; measured against another copy, unresolved V genes explain less than half of the discrepancy, and the remainder lacks a known reason. V and J calls and clone size are those listed in that table; D and trimming were worked out from the DNA. Here the sample has 150,000 to 200,000 clones; 70% to 90% occur a single time. The ten largest clonotypes hold more than 2.5% of the sample.

Looking up the germline V gene (reference sequence) yields CDR1 MNHNY and CDR2 SVGAGI. The CDR3 has 16 amino acids, counting the end cysteine and phenylalanine. The kept DNA is CDR3 alone, 48 bases in frame from the first base. Trimming takes 9 bases off V and 1 base off J; junction bases not matched to a gene: 13. Per the publication, the time point label means: progressive disease on ibrutinib. For TCR beta library preparation, 1.5 to 2 micrograms of genomic DNA was extracted from cryopreserved PBMCs. Longitudinal blood samples from CLL patients receiving ibrutinib monotherapy were subjected to high-throughput TCR beta sequencing. Patients were enrolled in a phase 2 open-label single-center ibrutinib monotherapy trial. The sample comes from a study of cytotoxic CD8 clonotypes in ibrutinib-treated CLL (dated by TCRdb to the early 2020s). Broadly, across the study: The cohort had 11 relapsed/refractory and 15 treatment-naive patients; some 17 were IGHV unmutated. Partial responses were observed in some 24 patients and complete responses in 2; after a median follow-up of roughly 62 months, remission was maintained in approximately 14 patients and progression was observed in approximately twelve. Response samples were taken after a median of approximately a year on treatment, ranging from about 6 to 36 months. Samples averaged roughly 260,000 productive templates and 90,000 to 100,000 productive rearrangements. Of the 90 or so people in the trial, approximately 26 had longitudinal samples available. Cryopreserved peripheral blood mononuclear cells were obtained prior to treatment, at the time of response, and at either disease progression or sustained remission. Every remission and progressive disease sample was obtained while ibrutinib was still being received by the patients.

The investigation overall reported the following: At baseline, clonality was higher than in age-matched healthy donors and showed a strong correlation with circulating CD8+ T-cell counts. Sustained-remission and progressing patients did not have matched sampling times, and lymph node repertoires were not examined. Public clonotypes were found to be uncommon and were observed to contract or remain stable during treatment; the increase in clonality was shown to reflect expansion of private clonotypes at ibrutinib response. An increase in clonality was observed at ibrutinib response, with clonality remaining stable during sustained remission and falling back toward baseline at progression.

The specimen was PBMCs, collected at disease progression, from a patient treated with ibrutinib. The TCR was taken from a human donor with chronic lymphocytic leukemia. The chain was built from TRBV6-6 and TRBJ1-1, and TRBD1 aligns with 8 junction nucleotides. The CDR3 is CASKTERDRTNTEAFF. The DNA sequence is TGTGCCAGTAAAACCGAGAGGGACAGGACGAACACTGAAGCTTTCTTT.